This T cell receptor (beta chain) was obtained from a study of blood T cells in healthy people across ages. The study's findings and limits: Conclusively comparing naive with antigen-experienced cells was impossible with unsorted PBMCs.

This clonotype was counted at least ten times. The antigen is undetermined. A second PCR of 7 to 11 cycles used a sample-barcoded 5' primer and a J-beta primer mix. One entry per CDR3 protein, called by TCRdb with MiXCR from the 5' RACE reads. The data contain around 670,000 distinct CDR3 sequences, 25% to 30% of them singletons. Germline assignment: CDR1 MRHNA and CDR2 SNTAGT. V was cut by 6 bases and J by 4 bases, with 14 bases left in between. This CDR3 contains 14 residues. This sequence originates from a woman at least 80 years old in good health. The sample taken for sequencing was blood. The chain carries TRBV6-4 and TRBJ2-3; perhaps TRBD2 as D (6 bases). The CDR3 DNA reads as TGTGCCAGCAGCCCACAGCCTAGCGCAGATACGCAGTATTTT. Translated, it gives CASSPQPSADTQYF.